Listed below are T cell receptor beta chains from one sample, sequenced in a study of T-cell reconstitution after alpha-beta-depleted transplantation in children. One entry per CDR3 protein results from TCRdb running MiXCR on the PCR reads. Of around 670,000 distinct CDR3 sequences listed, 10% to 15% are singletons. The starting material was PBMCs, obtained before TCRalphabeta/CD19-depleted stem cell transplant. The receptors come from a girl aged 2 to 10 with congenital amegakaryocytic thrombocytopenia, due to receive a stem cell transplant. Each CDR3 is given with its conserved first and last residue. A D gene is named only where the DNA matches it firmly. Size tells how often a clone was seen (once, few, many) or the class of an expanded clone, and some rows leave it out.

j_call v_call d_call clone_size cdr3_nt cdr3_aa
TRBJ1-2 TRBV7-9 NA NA TGTGCCTCAACGGAAACACAGGGCTACACCTTC CASTETQGYTF
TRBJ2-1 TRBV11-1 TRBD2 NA TGTGCCAGCAGCTCTACGCTGACTAGCGGGCAGTCCTACAATGAGCAGTTCTTC CASSSTLTSGQSYNEQFF
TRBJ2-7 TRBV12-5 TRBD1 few TGTGCTAGTGGTTTGGGGGACAGGTCCTACGAGCAGTACTTC CASGLGDRSYEQYF
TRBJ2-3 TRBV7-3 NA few TGTGCCAGCAGCCCGGTTGAGGGCACAGATACGCAGTATTTT CASSPVEGTDTQYF
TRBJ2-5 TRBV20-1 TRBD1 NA TGCAGTGCTCCGGGGACAGCGAGGGAGACCCAGTACTTC CSAPGTARETQYF
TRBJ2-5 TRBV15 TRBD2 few TGTGCCACCAGCAGACTAGCGGCGCAAGAGACCCAGTACTTC CATSRLAAQETQYF
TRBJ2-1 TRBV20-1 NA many TGCAGTGCTAGCGGGAGAGATCCCCGATACAATGAGCAGTTCTTC CSASGRDPRYNEQFF
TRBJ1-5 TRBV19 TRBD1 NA TGTGCCAGTAGTAACCATGGGACAGGACCCCTGGTCTATCAGCCCCAGCATTTT CASSNHGTGPLVYQPQHF
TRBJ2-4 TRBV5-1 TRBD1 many TGCGCCAGCAGCGAAACCACAGGGGTTATGGTCATTCAGTACTTC CASSETTGVMVIQYF
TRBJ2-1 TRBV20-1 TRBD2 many TGCAGTGCTAGAGCTTTCGGGCGGGAGGGCCGAAACAATGAGCAGTTCTTC CSARAFGREGRNNEQFF
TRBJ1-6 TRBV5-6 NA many TGTGCCAGCAGGACATTACATAATTCACCCCTCCACTTT CASRTLHNSPLHF
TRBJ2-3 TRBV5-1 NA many TGCGCCAGCAGCGGTGGGGTGGTTGGAGATACGCAGTATTTT CASSGGVVGDTQYF
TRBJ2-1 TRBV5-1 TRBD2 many TGCGCCAGCAGCCCCGGGACTAGCGGATTCAATGAGCAGTTCTTC CASSPGTSGFNEQFF
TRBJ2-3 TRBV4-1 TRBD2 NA TGCGCCAGCAGCCCCAGACTAGCGGAGTACACAGATACGCAGTATTTT CASSPRLAEYTDTQYF
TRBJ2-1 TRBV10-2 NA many TGCGCCAGCAGTGAATCGGGCGGAATCTACAATGAGCAGTTCTTC CASSESGGIYNEQFF
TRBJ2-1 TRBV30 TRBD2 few TGTGCCTGGAACCCGACTAGCGGGAGTGAGCAGTTCTTC CAWNPTSGSEQFF
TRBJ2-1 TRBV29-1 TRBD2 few TGCAGCGAAAAAAAGCGGGAGCGGTACAATGAGCAGTTCTTC CSEKKRERYNEQFF
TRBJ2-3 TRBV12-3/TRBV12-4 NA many TGTGCCAGCAGCGTCAGAGATACGCAGTATTTT CASSVRDTQYF
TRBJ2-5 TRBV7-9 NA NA TGTGCCAGCAGCGATCCGGGACGTAAAAAAGAGACCCAGTACTTC CASSDPGRKKETQYF
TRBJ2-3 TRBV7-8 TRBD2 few TGTGCCAGCAGCTTGGGACTAGCGGGACTGTCGAGCACAGATACGCAGTATTTT CASSLGLAGLSSTDTQYF
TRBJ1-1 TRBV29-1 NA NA TGCAGCGTTGAGCAGGTTTTGGGCACTGAAGCTTTCTTT CSVEQVLGTEAFF
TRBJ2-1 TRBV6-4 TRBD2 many TGTGCCAGCCTTACGCTAGCGGGAGGCTTCAATGAGCAGTTCTTC CASLTLAGGFNEQFF
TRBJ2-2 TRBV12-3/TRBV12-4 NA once TGTGCCAGCAGTTTTTTCAGGATTAGCGGAACCGGCAGCACCGGGGAGCTGTTTTTT CASSFFRISGTGSTGELFF
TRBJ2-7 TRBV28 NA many TGTGCCAGCAGTTTAGTTTCACTCCCCTACGAGCAGTACTTC CASSLVSLPYEQYF
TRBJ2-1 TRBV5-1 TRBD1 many TGCGCCAGCAGCTATGACAGGGGAGACAATGAGCAGTTCTTC CASSYDRGDNEQFF
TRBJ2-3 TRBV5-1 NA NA TGCGCCAGCAGCCATCGACAGGGCACAGATACGCAGTATTTT CASSHRQGTDTQYF
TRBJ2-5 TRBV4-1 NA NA TGCGCCAGCGGGGGGGCTTGGGAGACCCAGTACTTC CASGGAWETQYF
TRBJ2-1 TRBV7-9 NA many TGTGCCAGCAGCTACGCCCCAGCGCGCGATGAGCAGTTCTTC CASSYAPARDEQFF
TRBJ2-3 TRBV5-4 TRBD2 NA TGTGCCAGCAGCTTGGTTAGCGGGAGATTAAGGACAGATACGCAGTATTTT CASSLVSGRLRTDTQYF
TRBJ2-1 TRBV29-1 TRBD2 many TGCAGCGTTCGTAGCGGGAGCGCCTACAATGAGCAGTTCTTC CSVRSGSAYNEQFF
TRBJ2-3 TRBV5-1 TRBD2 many TGCGCCAGCAGCTTGAAGACGGGAGGAGATACGCAGTATTTT CASSLKTGGDTQYF
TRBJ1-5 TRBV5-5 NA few TGTGCCAGCAGCTCTGTAACTACGGACAGCAATAATCAGCCCCAGCATTTT CASSSVTTDSNNQPQHF
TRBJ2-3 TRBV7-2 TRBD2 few TGTGCCAGCAGCAAAGGGACTAGCGGGATGAGGGATACGCAGTATTTT CASSKGTSGMRDTQYF
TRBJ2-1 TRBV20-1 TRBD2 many TGCAGTGCTAGAGATCGAGAGCGGGATCATGAGCAGTTCTTC CSARDRERDHEQFF
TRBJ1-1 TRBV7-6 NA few TGTGCCAGCAGCTTAAACCCTCAAAAGGTTGAAGCTTTCTTT CASSLNPQKVEAFF
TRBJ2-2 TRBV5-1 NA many TGCGCCAGCAGCCCGGACGGGGTACCGACCGGGGAGCTGTTTTTT CASSPDGVPTGELFF
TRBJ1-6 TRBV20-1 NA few TGCAGTGCTAGCCGCGGGAATCTGAATAATTCACCCCTCCACTTT CSASRGNLNNSPLHF
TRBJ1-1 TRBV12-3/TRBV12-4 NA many TGTGCCAGCACCTCGGACAGTGAAGCTTTCTTT CASTSDSEAFF
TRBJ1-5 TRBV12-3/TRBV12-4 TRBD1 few TGTGCCAGCAGTTTTCGACAGGGGGCTGGGCAGCCCCAGCATTTT CASSFRQGAGQPQHF
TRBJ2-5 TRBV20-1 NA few TGCAGTGCTAGCCAAACAGGAAAAGAGACCCAGTACTTC CSASQTGKETQYF
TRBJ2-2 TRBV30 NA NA TGTGCCTGGAGTGTACGCGTCACCGGGGAGCTGTTTTTT CAWSVRVTGELFF
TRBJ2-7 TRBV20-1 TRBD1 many TGCAGTGCTAGAGATCCCCTCGACAGGGACTACGAGCAGTACTTC CSARDPLDRDYEQYF
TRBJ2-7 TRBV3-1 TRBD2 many TGTGCCAGCAGCCGATCCGGGACTAGCGAGCAGTACTTC CASSRSGTSEQYF
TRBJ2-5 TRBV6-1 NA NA TGTGCCAGCAGTGGTACCCTGACAGGTTGGCAAGAGACCCAGTACTTC CASSGTLTGWQETQYF
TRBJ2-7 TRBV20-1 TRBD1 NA TGCAAATTGGAGACAGGGACCGAGCAGTACTTC CKLETGTEQYF
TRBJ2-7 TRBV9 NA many TGTGCCAGCAGCGTGGTGGGAGGAAGATACGAGCAGTACTTC CASSVVGGRYEQYF
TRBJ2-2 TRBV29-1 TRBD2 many TGCAGCTGCTCAAACACACTAGCGGGAGGGCACACCGGGGAGCTGTTTTTT CSCSNTLAGGHTGELFF
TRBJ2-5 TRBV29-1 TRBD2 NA TGCAGCGCACGACTAGCGGGAGGAGTGGAGACCCAGTACTTC CSARLAGGVETQYF
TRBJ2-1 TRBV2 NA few TGTGCCAGCAAATCCCAATTAGCGAGCGAGTACAATGAGCAGTTCTTC CASKSQLASEYNEQFF
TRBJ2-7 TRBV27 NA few TGTGCCAGCAGTTTATATGTCACTTCCGGGACGAATCGGTACGAGCAGTACTTC CASSLYVTSGTNRYEQYF